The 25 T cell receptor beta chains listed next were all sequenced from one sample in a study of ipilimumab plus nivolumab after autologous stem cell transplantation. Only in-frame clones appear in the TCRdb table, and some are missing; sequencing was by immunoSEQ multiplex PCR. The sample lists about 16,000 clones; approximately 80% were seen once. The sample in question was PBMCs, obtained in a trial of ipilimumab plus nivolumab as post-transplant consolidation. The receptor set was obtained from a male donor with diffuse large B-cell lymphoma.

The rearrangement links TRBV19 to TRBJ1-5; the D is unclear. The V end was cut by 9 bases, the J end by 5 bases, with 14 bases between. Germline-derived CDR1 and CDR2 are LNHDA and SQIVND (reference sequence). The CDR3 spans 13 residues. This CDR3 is CASQKGGDQPQHF. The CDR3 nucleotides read TGTGCCAGCCAAAAAGGTGGGGATCAGCCCCAGCATTTT.

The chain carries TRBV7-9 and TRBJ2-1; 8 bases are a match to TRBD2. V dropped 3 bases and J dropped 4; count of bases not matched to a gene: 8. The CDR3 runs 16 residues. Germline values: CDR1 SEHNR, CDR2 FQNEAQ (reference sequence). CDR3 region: CASSFTGTRGYNEQFF. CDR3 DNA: TGTGCCAGCAGCTTTACCGGGACTAGGGGTTACAATGAGCAGTTCTTC.

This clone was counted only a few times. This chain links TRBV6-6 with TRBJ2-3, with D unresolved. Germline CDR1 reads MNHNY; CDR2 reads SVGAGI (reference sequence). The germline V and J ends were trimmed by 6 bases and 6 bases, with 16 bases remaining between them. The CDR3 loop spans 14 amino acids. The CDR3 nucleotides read TGTGCCAGCAGCCCCCGGTGGGGTGGGGATACGCAGTATTTT. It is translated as CASSPRWGGDTQYF.

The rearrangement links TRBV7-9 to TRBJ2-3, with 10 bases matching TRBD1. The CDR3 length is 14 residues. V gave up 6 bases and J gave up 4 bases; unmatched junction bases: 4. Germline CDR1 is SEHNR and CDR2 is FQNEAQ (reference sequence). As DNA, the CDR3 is TGTGCCAGCAGTCAGGACAGGGGGGCAGATACGCAGTATTTT. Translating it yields CASSQDRGADTQYF.

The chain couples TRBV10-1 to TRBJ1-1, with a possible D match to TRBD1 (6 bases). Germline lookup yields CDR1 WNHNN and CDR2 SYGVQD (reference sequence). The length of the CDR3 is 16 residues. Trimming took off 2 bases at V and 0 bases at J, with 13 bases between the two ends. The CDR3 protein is CASSEPHRTVNTEAFF. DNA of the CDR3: TGCGCCAGCAGTGAGCCGCACCGGACAGTGAACACTGAAGCTTTCTTT.

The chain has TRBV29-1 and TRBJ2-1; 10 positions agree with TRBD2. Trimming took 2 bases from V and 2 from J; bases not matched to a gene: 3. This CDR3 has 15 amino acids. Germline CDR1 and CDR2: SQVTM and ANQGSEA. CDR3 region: CSVESTSGTYNEQFF. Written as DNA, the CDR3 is TGCAGCGTTGAAAGTACTAGCGGGACCTACAATGAGCAGTTCTTC.

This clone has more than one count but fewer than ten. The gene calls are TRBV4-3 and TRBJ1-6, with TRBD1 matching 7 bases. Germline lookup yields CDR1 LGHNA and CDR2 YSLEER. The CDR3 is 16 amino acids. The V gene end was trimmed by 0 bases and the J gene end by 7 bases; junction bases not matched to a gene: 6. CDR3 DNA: TGCGCCAGCAGCCAAGATCATGGGGACAGCAATTCACCCCTCCACTTT. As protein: CASSQDHGDSNSPLHF.

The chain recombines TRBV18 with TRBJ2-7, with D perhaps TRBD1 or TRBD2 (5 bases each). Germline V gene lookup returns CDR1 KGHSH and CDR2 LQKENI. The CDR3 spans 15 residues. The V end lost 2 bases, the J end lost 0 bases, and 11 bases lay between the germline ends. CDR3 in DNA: TGTGCCAGCTCACCAGGGGCGGGCGGCTCCTACGAGCAGTACTTC. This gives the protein CASSPGAGGSYEQYF.

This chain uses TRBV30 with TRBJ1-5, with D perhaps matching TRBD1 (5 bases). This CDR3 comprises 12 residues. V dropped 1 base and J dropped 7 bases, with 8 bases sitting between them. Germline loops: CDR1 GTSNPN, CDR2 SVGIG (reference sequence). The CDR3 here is CAWSGGEQPQHF. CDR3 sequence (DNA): TGTGCCTGGAGTGGAGGGGAACAGCCCCAGCATTTT.

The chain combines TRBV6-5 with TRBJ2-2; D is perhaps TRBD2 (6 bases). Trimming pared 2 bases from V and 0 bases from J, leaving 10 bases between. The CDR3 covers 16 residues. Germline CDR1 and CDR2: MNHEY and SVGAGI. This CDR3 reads CASSYRAGPNTGELFF. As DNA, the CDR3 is TGTGCCAGCAGTTACAGGGCGGGGCCGAACACCGGGGAGCTGTTTTTT.

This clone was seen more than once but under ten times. The CDR3 loop reads CASSPPGRDIQYF. The CDR3 coding sequence is TGTGCCAGCTCACCACCCGGACGGGACATTCAGTACTTC. The chain employs TRBV18 and TRBJ2-4; D ambiguous. This CDR3 spans 13 amino acids. The germline V gene encodes CDR1 KGHSH and CDR2 LQKENI. V was cut by 0 bases and J by 8 bases, with 8 bases left in between.

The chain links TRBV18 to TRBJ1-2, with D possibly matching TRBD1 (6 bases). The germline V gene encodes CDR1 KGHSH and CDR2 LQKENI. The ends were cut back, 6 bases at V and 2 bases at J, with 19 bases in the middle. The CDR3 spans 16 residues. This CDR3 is CASSQGPGHGNYGYTF. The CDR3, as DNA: TGTGCCAGCTCTCAAGGGCCGGGACACGGGAACTATGGCTACACCTTC.

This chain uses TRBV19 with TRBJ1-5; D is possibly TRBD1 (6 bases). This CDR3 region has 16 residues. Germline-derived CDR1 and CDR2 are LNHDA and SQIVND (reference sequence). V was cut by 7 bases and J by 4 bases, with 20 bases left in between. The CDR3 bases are TGTGCCAGTACCAAGGGGGGTTATGGGCATAATCAGCCCCAGCATTTT. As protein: CASTKGGYGHNQPQHF.

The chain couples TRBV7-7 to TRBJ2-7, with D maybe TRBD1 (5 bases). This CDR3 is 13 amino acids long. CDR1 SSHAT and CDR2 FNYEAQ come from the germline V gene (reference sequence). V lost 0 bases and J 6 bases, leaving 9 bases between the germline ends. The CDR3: CASSLAGAGEQYF. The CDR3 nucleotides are TGTGCCAGCAGCTTAGCTGGGGCTGGCGAGCAGTACTTC. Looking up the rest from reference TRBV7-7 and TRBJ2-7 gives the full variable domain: GAGVSQSPRYKVTKRGQDVTLRCDPISSHATLYWYQQALGQGPEFLTYFNYEAQPDKSGLPSDRFSAERPEGSISTLTIQRTEQRDSAMYRCASSLAGAGEQYFGPGTRLTVT.

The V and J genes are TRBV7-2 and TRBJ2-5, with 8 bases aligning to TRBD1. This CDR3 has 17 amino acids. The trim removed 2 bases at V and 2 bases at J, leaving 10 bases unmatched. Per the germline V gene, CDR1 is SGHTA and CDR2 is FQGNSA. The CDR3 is CASSLYRRQGRQETQYF. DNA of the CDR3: TGTGCCAGCAGCTTATACCGTCGACAGGGGAGACAAGAGACCCAGTACTTC.

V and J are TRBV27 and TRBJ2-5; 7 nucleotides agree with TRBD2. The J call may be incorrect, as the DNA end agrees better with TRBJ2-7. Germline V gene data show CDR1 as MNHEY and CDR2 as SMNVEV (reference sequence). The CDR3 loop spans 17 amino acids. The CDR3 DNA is TGTGCCAGCAGTTTTCGGATGGGGCGGACTAGCTCCTACGAGCAGTACTTC. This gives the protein CASSFRMGRTSSYEQYF.

The CDR3 sequence is CASSPLVLYEQYF. The CDR3 region has the DNA TGTGCCAGCAGCCCCCTGGTCCTCTACGAGCAGTACTTC. This rearrangement joins TRBV13 to TRBJ2-7, with no clear D. The CDR3 covers 13 residues. Per germline, CDR1 PRHDT and CDR2 FYEKMQ (reference sequence). V lost 5 bases to trimming and J lost 3 bases, with 11 bases between them.

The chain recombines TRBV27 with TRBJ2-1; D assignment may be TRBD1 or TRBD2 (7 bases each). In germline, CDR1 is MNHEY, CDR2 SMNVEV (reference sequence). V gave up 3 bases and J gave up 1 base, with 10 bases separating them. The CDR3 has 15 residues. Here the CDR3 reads CASSFQGGSYNEQFF. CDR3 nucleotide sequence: TGTGCCAGCAGTTTCCAGGGGGGGTCCTACAATGAGCAGTTCTTC.

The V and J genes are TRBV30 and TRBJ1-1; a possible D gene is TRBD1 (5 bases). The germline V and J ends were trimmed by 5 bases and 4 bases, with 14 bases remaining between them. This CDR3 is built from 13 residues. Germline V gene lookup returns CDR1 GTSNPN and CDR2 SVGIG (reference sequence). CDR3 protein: CAWGRWGGTEAFF. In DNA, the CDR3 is TGTGCCTGGGGGCGGTGGGGGGGCACTGAAGCTTTCTTT.

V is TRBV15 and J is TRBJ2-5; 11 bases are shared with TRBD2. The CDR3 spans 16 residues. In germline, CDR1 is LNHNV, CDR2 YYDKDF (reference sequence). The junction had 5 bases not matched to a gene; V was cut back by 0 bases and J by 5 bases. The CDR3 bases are TGTGCCACCAGCAGAGATAGCGGGGGGGAAGGGGAGACCCAGTACTTC. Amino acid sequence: CATSRDSGGEGETQYF.

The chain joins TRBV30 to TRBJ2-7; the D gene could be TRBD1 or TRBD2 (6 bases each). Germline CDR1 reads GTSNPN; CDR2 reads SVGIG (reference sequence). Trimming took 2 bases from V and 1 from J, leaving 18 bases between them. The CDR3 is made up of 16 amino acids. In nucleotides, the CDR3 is TGTGCCTGGAGTCCCCGGAGGGGGGTCAGGTCCTACGAGCAGTACTTC. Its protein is CAWSPRRGVRSYEQYF.

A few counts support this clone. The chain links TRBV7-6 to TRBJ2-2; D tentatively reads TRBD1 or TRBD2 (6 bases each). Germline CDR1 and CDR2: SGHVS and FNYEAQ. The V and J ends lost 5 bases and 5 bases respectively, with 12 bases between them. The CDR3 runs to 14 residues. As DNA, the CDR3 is TGTGCCAGCAGCGAGGGGGGACAAACCGGGGAGCTGTTTTTT. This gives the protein CASSEGGQTGELFF.

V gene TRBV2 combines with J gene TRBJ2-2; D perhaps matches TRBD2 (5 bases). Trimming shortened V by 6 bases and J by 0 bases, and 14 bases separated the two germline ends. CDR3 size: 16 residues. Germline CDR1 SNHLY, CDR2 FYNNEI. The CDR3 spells CASRPMAGANTGELFF. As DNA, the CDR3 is TGTGCCAGCAGACCGATGGCGGGCGCGAACACCGGGGAGCTGTTTTTT.

CDR3 coding DNA: TGTGCCAGTAGTGGACGGACTAATGAAAAACTGTTTTTT. It encodes CASSGRTNEKLFF. V is TRBV19 and J is TRBJ1-4; D gene ambiguous. Germline V CDR1 and CDR2: LNHDA, SQIVND (reference sequence). Trimming pared 5 bases from V and 2 bases from J, leaving 6 bases between. This CDR3 region has 13 residues.

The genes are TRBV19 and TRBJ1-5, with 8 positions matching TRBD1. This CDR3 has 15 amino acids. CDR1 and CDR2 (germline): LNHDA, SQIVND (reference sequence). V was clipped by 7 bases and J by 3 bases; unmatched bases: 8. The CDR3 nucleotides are TGTGCCAGTATTATCGGGACAGGTTCCAATCAGCCCCAGCATTTT. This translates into CASIIGTGSNQPQHF.